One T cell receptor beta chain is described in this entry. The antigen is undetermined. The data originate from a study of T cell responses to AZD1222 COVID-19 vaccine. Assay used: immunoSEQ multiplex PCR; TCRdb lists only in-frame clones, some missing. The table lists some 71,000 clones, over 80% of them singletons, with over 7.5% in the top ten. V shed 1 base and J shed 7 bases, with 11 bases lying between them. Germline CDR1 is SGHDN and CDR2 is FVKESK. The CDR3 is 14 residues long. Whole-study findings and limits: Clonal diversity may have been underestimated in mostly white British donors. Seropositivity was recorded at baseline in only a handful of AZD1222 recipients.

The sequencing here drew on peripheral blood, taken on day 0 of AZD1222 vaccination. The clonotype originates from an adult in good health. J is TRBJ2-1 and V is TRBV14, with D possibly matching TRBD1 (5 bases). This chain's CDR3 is CASSQAGLANEQFF. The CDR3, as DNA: TGTGCCAGCAGCCAAGCAGGGTTGGCAAATGAGCAGTTCTTC.